Listed here is a single T cell receptor beta chain. Antigen: not known. Total RNA was isolated from each sample in quantities of at least 5 micrograms. This CDR3 contains 16 residues. Looked up from germline, CDR1 is MGHDK and CDR2 is SYGVNS. The sample originates from a study of blood T cells in healthy people across ages. Study background: Through template switching, about one barcoded beta molecule was captured per two T cells, as measured in model experiments.

PCR was performed a second time for roughly 6 to 12 cycles using a sample-barcoded 5' primer and a J-beta primer mix. The template-switch adaptor was a 5' adaptor with 12 random nucleotides. It tagged each cDNA molecule. Via MiXCR, TCRdb re-called the 5' RACE reads, giving one row per CDR3 protein. The sample records 650,000 to 1,000,000 distinct CDR3 sequences, about 37% being singletons. General study findings and limits: When one million T cells were used, diversity estimates were thought to be underestimates.

Sequenced sample: blood. V usage is TRBV25-1 and J usage is TRBJ2-4; 7 bases are shared with TRBD2. The J call may be mistaken, given a closer DNA end match to TRBJ2-5. This TCR was recovered from a man aged 18 to 29 in good health. This CDR3 is CASSESGTDNQETQYF. The CDR3 nucleotides read TGTGCCAGCAGTGAGAGCGGGACGGATAACCAAGAGACCCAGTACTTC.